The entry that follows covers one TCR beta chain sequence. CDR3 length equals 18 residues. The germline gives CDR1 SGHTA, CDR2 FQGNSA. V gave up 2 bases and J gave up 0 bases; unmatched junction bases: 10. This sample stems from a study of technical replicates of blood from several donors. TCRdb's table, derived via immunoSEQ multiplex PCR, lists solely in-frame clones and lacks some. Here the sample spans approximately 87,000 clones, around 96% being singletons. The sequencing input was T cells isolated from PBMCs. This sequence was found in a human donor in good health. The rearrangement uses TRBV7-2 and TRBJ2-1, with 7 bases matching TRBD2. Here the CDR3 reads CASSLFWGGGLSYNEQFF. CDR3 nucleotide sequence: TGTGCCAGCAGCTTATTCTGGGGGGGTGGCCTCTCCTACAATGAGCAGTTCTTC.